In its sample, the clone carrying this T cell receptor (beta chain) was seen a few times. Germline V gives CDR1 SNHLY, CDR2 FYNNEI. The CDR3 has 15 amino acids. The germline V and J ends were trimmed by 3 bases and 4 bases, with 15 bases remaining between them. These data originate in a study of blood T cell repertoires in COVID-19. Background on the study: T cells, B-cell-depleted T cells, or PBMCs supplied cDNA or gDNA.

The data were produced by immunoSEQ multiplex PCR, yet TCRdb's version contains in-frame clones alone and is incomplete. The table lists 45,000 or so clones, more than 65% of them singletons, with roughly 61% in the top ten. The chain combines TRBV2 with TRBJ2-5, with D possibly being TRBD2 (5 bases). The clonotype originates from a man of 80 years or more with acute or convalescent COVID-19. The sample taken for sequencing was peripheral blood. CDR3 loop: CASSDAGLGGETQYF. The DNA for the CDR3 is TGTGCCAGCAGTGACGCTGGGCTAGGAGGAGAGACCCAGTACTTC.